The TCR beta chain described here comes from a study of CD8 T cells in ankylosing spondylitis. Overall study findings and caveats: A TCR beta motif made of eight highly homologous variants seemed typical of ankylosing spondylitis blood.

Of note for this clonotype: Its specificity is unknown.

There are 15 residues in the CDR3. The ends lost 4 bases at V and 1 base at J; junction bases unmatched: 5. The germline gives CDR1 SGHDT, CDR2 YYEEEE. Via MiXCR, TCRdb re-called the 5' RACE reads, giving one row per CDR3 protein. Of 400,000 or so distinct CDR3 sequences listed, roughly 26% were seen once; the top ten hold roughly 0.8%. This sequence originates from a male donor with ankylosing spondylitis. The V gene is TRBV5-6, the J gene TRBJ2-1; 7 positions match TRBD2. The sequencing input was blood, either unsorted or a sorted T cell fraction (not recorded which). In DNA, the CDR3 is TGTGCCAGCAGCCGGGACGGGAGGTCCTACAATGAGCAGTTCTTC. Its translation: CASSRDGRSYNEQFF.